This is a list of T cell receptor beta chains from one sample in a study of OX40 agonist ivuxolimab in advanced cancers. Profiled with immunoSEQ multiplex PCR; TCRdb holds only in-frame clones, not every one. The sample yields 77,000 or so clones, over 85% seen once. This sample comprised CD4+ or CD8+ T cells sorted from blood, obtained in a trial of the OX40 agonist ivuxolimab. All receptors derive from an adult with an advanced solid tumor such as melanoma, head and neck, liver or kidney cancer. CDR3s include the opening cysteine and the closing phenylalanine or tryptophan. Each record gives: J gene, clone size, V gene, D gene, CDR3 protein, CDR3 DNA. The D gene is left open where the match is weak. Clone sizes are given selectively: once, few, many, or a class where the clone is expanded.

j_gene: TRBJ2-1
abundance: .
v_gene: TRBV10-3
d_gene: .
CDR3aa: CAISDSQYNEQFF
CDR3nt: TGTGCCATCAGTGACTCGCAGTACAATGAGCAGTTCTTC

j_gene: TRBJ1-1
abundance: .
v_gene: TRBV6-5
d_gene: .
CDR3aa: CASSHIGTEAFF
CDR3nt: TGTGCCAGCAGTCACATTGGAACTGAAGCTTTCTTT

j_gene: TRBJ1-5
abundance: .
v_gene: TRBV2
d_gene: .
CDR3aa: CASRADSGSNQPQHF
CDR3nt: TGTGCCAGCAGGGCTGACAGCGGAAGCAATCAGCCCCAGCATTTT

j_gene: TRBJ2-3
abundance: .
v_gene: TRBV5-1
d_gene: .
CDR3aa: CASSLGHTDTQYF
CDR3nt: TGCGCCAGCAGCTTGGGCCACACAGATACGCAGTATTTT

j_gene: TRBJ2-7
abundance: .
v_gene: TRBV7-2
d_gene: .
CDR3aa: CASSQVSYEQYF
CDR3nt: TGTGCCAGCAGCCAGGTCTCCTACGAGCAGTACTTC

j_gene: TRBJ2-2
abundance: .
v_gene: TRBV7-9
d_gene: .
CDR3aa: CASSPNRDIGELFF
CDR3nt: TGTGCCAGCAGCCCAAATCGGGACATCGGGGAGCTGTTTTTT

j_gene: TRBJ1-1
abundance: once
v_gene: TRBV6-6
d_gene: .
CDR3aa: CASSTEERNTEAFF
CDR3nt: TGTGCCAGCAGTACTGAGGAGAGGAACACTGAAGCTTTCTTT

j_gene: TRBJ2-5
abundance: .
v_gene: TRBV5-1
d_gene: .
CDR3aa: CASSLDSSVYKETQYF
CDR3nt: TGCGCCAGCAGCTTGGACTCTAGCGTTTATAAAGAGACCCAGTACTTC

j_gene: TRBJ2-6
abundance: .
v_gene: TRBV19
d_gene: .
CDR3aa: CASRSPGRSPGANVLTF
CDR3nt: TGTGCCAGTAGGAGCCCGGGGCGGTCTCCTGGGGCCAACGTCCTGACTTTC

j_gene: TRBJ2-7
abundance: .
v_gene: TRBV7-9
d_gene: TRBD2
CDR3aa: CASSYIGLAGSYEQYF
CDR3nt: TGTGCCAGCAGCTATATAGGACTAGCGGGATCCTACGAGCAGTACTTC

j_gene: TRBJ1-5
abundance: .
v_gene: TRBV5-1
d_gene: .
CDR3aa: CASSLEQGQPQHF
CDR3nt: TGCGCCAGCAGCTTGGAACAGGGTCAGCCCCAGCATTTT

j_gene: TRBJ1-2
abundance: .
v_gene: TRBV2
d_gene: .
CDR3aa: CASILVREGYTF
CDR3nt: TGTGCCAGCATTCTGGTCAGGGAGGGCTACACCTTC

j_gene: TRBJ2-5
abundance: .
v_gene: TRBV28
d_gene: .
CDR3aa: CASSWYQETQYF
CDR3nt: TGTGCCAGCAGTTGGTACCAAGAGACCCAGTACTTC

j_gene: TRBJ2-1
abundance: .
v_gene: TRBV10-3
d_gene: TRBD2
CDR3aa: CASGRLAGSYNEQFF
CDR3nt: TGTGCCTCAGGAAGACTAGCGGGGTCCTACAATGAGCAGTTCTTC

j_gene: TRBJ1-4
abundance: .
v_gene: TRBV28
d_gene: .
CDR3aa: CASSPRSARRTTNEKLFF
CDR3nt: TGTGCCAGCAGTCCACGGTCCGCACGCAGAACAACTAATGAAAAACTGTTTTTT

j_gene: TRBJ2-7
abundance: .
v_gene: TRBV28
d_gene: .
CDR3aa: CASSSPPRPYEQYF
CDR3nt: TGTGCCAGCAGTTCCCCCCCGAGGCCTTACGAGCAGTACTTC